The clone carrying this T cell receptor (beta chain) was seen once. Antigen unknown. Trimming pared 0 bases from V and 5 bases from J, leaving 16 bases between. This CDR3 has 15 residues. Germline CDR1 is GTSNPN and CDR2 is SVGIG (reference sequence). The sample belongs to a study of T cell responses to AZD1222 COVID-19 vaccine. Clones were sequenced by immunoSEQ multiplex PCR, and TCRdb holds only the in-frame ones, with some missing. The data contain 150,000 or so clones, approximately 90% of them singletons. General study points: At study baseline, merely a handful of AZD1222 recipients were seropositive.

The material sequenced was peripheral blood, taken 28 days after the second dose of the MenACWY control vaccine. This sequence joins TRBV30 and TRBJ2-5, with D uncertain. This receptor was taken from an adult who received the MenACWY meningococcal vaccine as a control. CDR3 sequence (DNA): TGTGCCTGGAGTGTACTGGGCCAGTTGGGGGAGACCCAGTACTTC. Amino acids: CAWSVLGQLGETQYF.